This record concerns one T cell receptor beta chain sequence. Antigen specificity is unknown. Regarding treatment: some 20 received Ad26.COV2.S at low or high dose, single or two shots; several received placebo; per-sample allocation not given. Samples analyzed were those drawn on day 63 after the first vaccine or placebo injection. The sample originates from a study of Ad26.COV2.S vaccination and SARS-CoV-2 variants. Study overall: A COV1001 Ad26.COV2.S trial-arm participant provided the sample.

Per the germline V gene, CDR1 is LGHNA and CDR2 is YSLEER. J gave up 4 bases and V 4 bases, and 11 bases lay outside the gene matches. CDR3 length: 17 amino acids. General study findings and limits: The breadth of spike-specific CD8+ and CD4+ T cell responses after vaccination was reportedly substantial.

TCRdb's copy holds only in-frame clones and misses some; the assay was immunoSEQ multiplex PCR. The table records 400,000 to 450,000 clones, 80% to 95% of them present only once. The sequence came from a person between 18 and 65 years old who received the Ad26.COV2.S COVID-19 vaccine or a placebo. The chain has TRBV4-3 and TRBJ2-2; 8 nucleotides agree with TRBD2. The source was peripheral blood, collected in a trial of Ad26.COV2.S vaccine versus placebo. CDR3 in amino acids: CASSRRTSGGLTGELFF. In DNA form, the CDR3 reads TGCGCCAGCAGCCGGCGAACTAGCGGCGGGCTCACCGGGGAGCTGTTTTTT.